This T cell receptor beta chain derives from a study of beta chain features in type 1 diabetes. As for the study in general: Analysis included over 90 million sorted cells drawn from all samples. Study-wide findings and caveats: When Type 1 diabetes patients were examined, their TCRB CDR3s proved moderately but significantly shorter in all four CD4+ subsets. Within the patient group, naive, central memory and Treg TCRB repertoires appeared more similar to each other than within healthy donors.

CD45RO/CCR7/CD25/CD127/CD95/CD27 staining was used to isolate CD4+ naive, central memory, regulatory and stem cell-like memory cells by sorting. Sorted cells reached over 95% purity in every population. The study reverse transcribed the entire isolated RNA, so it sequenced expressed TCRB transcripts. Clones were read by immunoSEQ multiplex PCR, and TCRdb kept only the in-frame ones, dropping some. The sample comprises a few hundred thousand clones, around 9.6% of which are singletons, and approximately 0.55% rests with the top ten. This clone was seen more than once but under ten times. Its target is not known. The TCR originated in a man aged 30-40 years with type 1 diabetes. Sequenced input: central memory CD4+ T cells from blood.

CDR3 amino acids: CASSVGLAGAHVQYF. In DNA form, the CDR3 reads TGTGCCAGCAGCGTAGGGCTAGCGGGAGCTCATGTGCAGTACTTC. This sequence joins TRBV9 and TRBJ2-7, with 10 bases aligning to TRBD2. This CDR3 has 15 amino acids. Trimming cost V 0 bases and J 9 bases; bases outside gene matches: 9. Germline CDR1 and CDR2: SGDLS and YYNGEE.